These 21 T cell receptor beta chains were sequenced from one sample in a study of blood T cells in healthy people across ages. Next came a second PCR, run for 7 to 11 cycles, which used a sample-barcoded 5' primer along with a J-beta primer mix. TCRdb redid the calling of the 5' RACE reads with MiXCR, one entry per CDR3 protein. Of 800,000 to 950,000 distinct CDR3 sequences detected, around 49% appear once; the ten largest clones hold 13%. The specimen sequenced was blood. These receptors were taken from a man under 40 in good health.

DNA for the CDR3: TGCAGCGCCAGTCGGGACAGGGGAACCGGGGAGCTGTTTTTT. Translated: CSASRDRGTGELFF. The chain is built from TRBV29-1 and TRBJ2-2, with 10 bases fitting TRBD1. The germline V gene has CDR1 SQVTM and CDR2 ANQGSEA. The CDR3 sequence is 14 residues long. V was pared by 7 bases and J by 5 bases, with 7 bases of the junction left unmatched.

This clonotype came up a few times. The chain joins TRBV9 to TRBJ2-7; possibly TRBD1 for D (6 bases). The germline V and J ends were trimmed by 0 bases and 7 bases, with 14 bases remaining between them. Germline CDR1 is SGDLS and CDR2 is YYNGEE. The CDR3 consists of 14 residues. The CDR3 protein is CASSVELGAREQYF. CDR3 in DNA: TGTGCCAGCAGCGTAGAGTTGGGGGCTCGAGAGCAGTACTTC.

The chain couples TRBV28 to TRBJ1-6, with 7 bases identical to TRBD1. Germline values: CDR1 MDHEN, CDR2 SYDVKM. The ends lost 6 bases at V and 10 bases at J; junction bases unmatched: 12. There are 15 residues in the CDR3. CDR3 protein: CASSAVDRDLSPLHF. DNA of the CDR3: TGTGCCAGCAGCGCCGTCGACAGGGATCTCTCACCCCTCCACTTT. The entire variable domain, with the rest obtained from reference TRBV28 and TRBJ1-6, is as follows: DVKVTQSSRYLVKRTGEKVFLECVQDMDHENMFWYRQDPGLGLRLIYFSYDVKMKEKGDIPEGYSVSREKKERFSLILESASTNQTSMYLCASSAVDRDLSPLHFGNGTRLTVT.

The chain recombines TRBV3-1 with TRBJ2-3, with 8 positions matching TRBD1. Germline lookup yields CDR1 LGHDT and CDR2 YNNKEL (reference sequence). The V segment lost 4 bases and the J segment 2 bases; nucleotides outside the gene matches: 5. The length of the CDR3 is 15 residues. The CDR3 loop reads CASSRRQGNTDTQYF. CDR3 coding DNA: TGTGCCAGCAGCCGGAGACAGGGGAACACAGATACGCAGTATTTT.

This clonotype turned up a few times. V is TRBV3-1 and J is TRBJ2-4; tentatively, D is TRBD2 (5 bases). The CDR3 has 15 residues. Germline V gene sequence: CDR1 LGHDT, CDR2 YNNKEL (reference sequence). Deletions cut 4 bases from V and 0 bases from J, with 10 bases between. The DNA of the CDR3 is TGTGCCAGCAGCCGAGAGGGTTTAGCCAAAAACATTCAGTACTTC. Protein sequence: CASSREGLAKNIQYF. The full variable domain, in which reference TRBV3-1 and TRBJ2-4 provide the parts outside the CDR3, is DTAVSQTPKYLVTQMGNDKSIKCEQNLGHDTMYWYKQDSKKFLKIMFSYNNKELIINETVPNRFSPKSPDKAHLNLHINSLELGDSAVYFCASSREGLAKNIQYFGAGTRLSVL.

This clonotype was seen only a few times. The chain combines TRBV3-1 with TRBJ2-1; no clear D gene. CDR1 is LGHDT, CDR2 YNNKEL, per germline (reference sequence). Trimming stripped 4 bases from V and 2 bases from J, with 9 bases between. There are 14 residues in the CDR3. DNA for the CDR3: TGTGCCAGCAGCCGCCAGGAGACCTACAATGAGCAGTTCTTC. It yields the protein CASSRQETYNEQFF.

This clonotype appeared a few times. At one end the junction does not follow the germline gene, possibly because of a read error. The gene calls are TRBV5-1 and TRBJ2-3, with D possibly matching TRBD1 (5 bases). CDR3 size: 16 residues. Germline V gene sequence: CDR1 SGHRS, CDR2 YFSETQ. The DNA of the CDR3 is TGTGCCAGCAGCTTGTCCAGGGTGGGTGGCACAGATACGCAGTATTTT. It is translated as CASSLSRVGGTDTQYF.

This clonotype was observed a handful of times. The V and J genes are TRBV29-1 and TRBJ2-5; D is uncertain. The V and J ends lost 1 base and 2 bases respectively, with 5 bases between them. CDR1 and CDR2 (germline): SQVTM, ANQGSEA. CDR3 size: 12 residues. The CDR3 DNA is TGCAGCGTTGAAGGGATTCAAGAGACCCAGTACTTC. It is translated as CSVEGIQETQYF.

This sequence joins TRBV15 and TRBJ2-4; D gene uncertain. This CDR3 has 13 residues. Trimming took 0 bases from V and 8 from J, leaving 8 bases between them. Germline CDR1 and CDR2: LNHNV and YYDKDF (reference sequence). In nucleotides, the CDR3 is TGTGCCACCAGCAGAGATATGGTAGACATTCAGTACTTC. Protein: CATSRDMVDIQYF.

The V gene is TRBV28, the J gene TRBJ2-5, with D unclear. The CDR3 extends over 16 amino acids. Trimming stripped 5 bases from V and 3 bases from J, with 19 bases between. Germline lookup yields CDR1 MDHEN and CDR2 SYDVKM. The CDR3 coding sequence is TGTGCCAGCAGTGGTACAAGCTCCCCAGGCAAAGAGACCCAGTACTTC. Its translation is CASSGTSSPGKETQYF.

The chain has TRBV28 and TRBJ1-2, with 7 nucleotides matching TRBD1. The CDR3 runs to 11 residues. V shed 7 bases and J 7 bases; nucleotides not matched to a gene: 3. Looked up from germline, CDR1 is MDHEN and CDR2 is SYDVKM. CDR3 nucleotide sequence: TGTGCCAGCATTAGGGGGCTTGGCTACACCTTC. As protein: CASIRGLGYTF.

Note on this clonotype: Mismatch with germline at one junction end may stem from a read error. The J gene is TRBJ2-1, the V gene TRBV11-3, with a possible D match to TRBD2 (5 bases). CDR1 and CDR2 from the germline V gene are SGHNT and YENEEA. There are 16 residues in the CDR3. DNA for the CDR3: TGTGCCAGCAGCTTAGATCGGGGAGACTACTCCGGGGAGCTGTTCTTC. Its translation is CASSLDRGDYSGELFF.

This clonotype was detected ten times or more. This chain links TRBV7-2 with TRBJ2-3, with D possibly TRBD1 on 6 matching bases. This CDR3 has 12 amino acids. Trimming left V 5 bases short and J 5 bases short, with 8 bases between. Per the germline V gene, CDR1 is SGHTA and CDR2 is FQGNSA. The CDR3 sequence: CASSLQGDTQYF. The CDR3 DNA is TGTGCCAGCAGCCTACAGGGAGATACGCAGTATTTT.

This clonotype was observed a few times. CDR3 DNA: TGCAGTGCTGCTCATGGGCCTACGGGCTACACCTTC. Residues: CSAAHGPTGYTF. The rearrangement joins TRBV20-1 to TRBJ1-2; D is undetermined. V was shortened by 5 bases and J by 8 bases, with 15 bases between the two germline ends. Germline V gene sequence: CDR1 DFQATT, CDR2 SNEGSKA (reference sequence). CDR3 length: 12 residues.

The chain links TRBV20-1 to TRBJ2-3; 7 nucleotides agree with TRBD1. Germline V gives CDR1 DFQATT, CDR2 SNEGSKA (reference sequence). The CDR3 spans 18 residues. J gave up 0 bases and V 1 base, and 13 bases lay outside the gene matches. The CDR3 bases are TGCAGTGCTAGAGGAATTGGTCAGGGACAGAAGAGCACAGATACGCAGTATTTT. It specifies CSARGIGQGQKSTDTQYF.

CDR3 sequence reads: CASRGTGGNYGYTF. The CDR3 bases are TGTGCCAGCCGGGGGACAGGGGGTAACTATGGCTACACCTTC. The chain employs TRBV7-9 and TRBJ1-2, with 11 bases fitting TRBD1. The CDR3 has 14 amino acids. Germline V lookup: CDR1 SEHNR, CDR2 FQNEAQ (reference sequence). V trimming: 8 bases; J trimming: 1 base; junction bases outside the gene matches: 3.

The genes are TRBV6-6 and TRBJ1-2; 8 nucleotides align to TRBD1. Trimming took 6 bases from V and 3 from J; bases not matched to a gene: 3. Germline V gene sequence: CDR1 MNHNY, CDR2 SVGAGI (reference sequence). This CDR3 is built from 13 residues. The CDR3 is CASRATGDYGYTF. The CDR3 DNA follows: TGTGCCAGCAGGGCGACAGGGGACTATGGCTACACCTTC.

A few counts support this clonotype. The chain has TRBV5-4 and TRBJ1-1; 9 bases line up with TRBD1. The CDR3 extends over 15 amino acids. J was trimmed by 6 bases and V by 0 bases; bases with no gene match: 6. The V gene's germline CDR1 is SGHNT and CDR2 YYREEE (reference sequence). Here the CDR3 reads CASSLGQGVNAEAFF. The CDR3 region has the DNA TGTGCCAGCAGCTTGGGACAGGGGGTAAATGCTGAAGCTTTCTTT.

A word on this clonotype: Relative to the germline gene, one junction end is altered; a read error may explain this. The chain recombines TRBV6-5 with TRBJ2-1, with D possibly TRBD1 on 7 matching bases. CDR3 size: 14 residues. The germline gives CDR1 MNHEY, CDR2 SVGAGI. The CDR3 loop reads CAGSYSGGYNEQFF. The CDR3, as DNA: TGTGCCGGCAGTTATTCAGGGGGGTACAATGAGCAGTTCTTC.

This clonotype was seen many times. V is TRBV10-3 and J is TRBJ2-3; 10 bases match TRBD2. CDR3 length: 15 residues. From germline, CDR1 is ENHRY and CDR2 SYGVKD. V was clipped by 6 bases and J by 5 bases; unmatched bases: 8. The CDR3 DNA reads as TGTGCCATCAGGAGAAGCGGGGGGGCCGGAGATACGCAGTATTTT. The encoded protein is CAIRRSGGAGDTQYF.

V gene TRBV12-3 or TRBV12-4 combines with J gene TRBJ1-5, with a weak D call TRBD1 (5 bases). The V and J ends lost 5 bases and 2 bases respectively, with 13 bases between them. The CDR3 totals 15 residues. DNA of the CDR3: TGTGCCAGCAGTATCAGGGCCGGAGGCAATCAGCCCCAGCATTTT. It specifies CASSIRAGGNQPQHF.